The following is a T cell receptor beta chain sequence with its context. Its antigen remains unidentified. Libraries for TCR beta were made by quantitative 5'-RACE with molecular barcodes. One entry per CDR3 protein, called by TCRdb with MiXCR from the 5' RACE reads. The sample comprises a few hundred thousand distinct CDR3 sequences, about 10% of which are singletons, and around 7% rests with the top ten. Per germline, CDR1 MDHEN and CDR2 SYDVKM. The CDR3 has 16 residues. V lost 1 base and J lost 4, with 17 bases in between. This entry is derived from a study of CD8 T cells in ankylosing spondylitis. Study-wide results and limits: What seemed typical of ankylosing spondylitis blood was a TCR beta motif built from about 8 highly homologous variants. Clones linked to disease, bearing a CD8+ phenotype, were relatively rare in peripheral blood. Significant enrichment of disease-linked clones was reported in matched ankylosing spondylitis synovial fluid.

Sequenced input: blood, either unsorted or a sorted T cell fraction (not recorded which). This chain connects TRBV28 to TRBJ2-7; D may be TRBD1 (5 bases). The TCR originated in a male donor with ankylosing spondylitis or in good health (not recorded which). This CDR3 reads CASSLLRGSPMYEQYF. CDR3 coding DNA: TGTGCCAGCAGTTTATTAAGGGGTTCCCCTATGTACGAGCAGTACTTC.